The 12 T cell receptor beta chains listed next were all sequenced from one sample in a study of siplizumab effects on memory and regulatory T cells. The protocol was immunoSEQ multiplex PCR, while the TCRdb copy is restricted to in-frame clones and leaves out a portion. This sample has about 100,000 clones, with approximately 94% found just once. Input material: non-Treg CD4+ T cells sorted from blood. The receptors shown here come from a human donor in good health.

The rearrangement links TRBV5-6 to TRBJ2-3; D is tentatively TRBD1 or TRBD2 (5 bases each). Germline V CDR1 and CDR2: SGHDT, YYEEEE. Deletions cut 0 bases from V and 9 bases from J, with 17 bases between. The CDR3 contains 15 residues. CDR3 protein: CASSLVGRGPATQYF. CDR3 coding DNA: TGTGCCAGCAGCTTGGTAGGTAGGGGACCGGCGACGCAGTATTTT.

This clone appeared a single time. This sequence joins TRBV6-5 and TRBJ1-2, with D unresolved. V lost 0 bases, J lost 4 bases, and 15 bases lay in between. Germline V gives CDR1 MNHEY, CDR2 SVGAGI. This CDR3 has 16 residues. CDR3 protein: CASSYSTAPEGYGYTF. Written as DNA, the CDR3 is TGTGCCAGCAGTTACTCGACTGCGCCAGAGGGCTATGGCTACACCTTC.

This clone has just one count. The chain carries TRBV29-1 and TRBJ1-1; D not resolved. V lost 4 bases to trimming and J lost 2 bases, with 11 bases between them. This CDR3 has 13 amino acids. The germline gives CDR1 SQVTM, CDR2 ANQGSEA. The DNA for the CDR3 is TGCAGCGTTGTAGCGTCAGACAACACTGAAGCTTTCTTT. It specifies CSVVASDNTEAFF.

V is TRBV7-9 and J is TRBJ2-3; D call uncertain. The V gene's germline CDR1 is SEHNR and CDR2 FQNEAQ (reference sequence). V shed 6 bases and J shed 2 bases, with 9 bases lying between them. The CDR3 extends over 13 amino acids. The CDR3 spells CASSDSPTDTQYF. As DNA, the CDR3 is TGTGCCAGCAGTGATAGCCCCACAGATACGCAGTATTTT.

Only a few counts were recorded for this clone. This chain connects TRBV10-3 to TRBJ2-7; the match to TRBD1 covers 9 bases. Per the germline V gene, CDR1 is ENHRY and CDR2 is SYGVKD. This CDR3 spans 12 amino acids. V was clipped by 11 bases and J by 5 bases; unmatched bases: 7. The CDR3 reads CAVTGTGNEQYF. The CDR3 DNA follows: TGTGCCGTCACCGGGACAGGGAACGAGCAGTACTTC.

This sequence joins TRBV9 and TRBJ2-2; possible D gene TRBD2, 7 bases. V lost 4 bases to trimming and J lost 6 bases, with 22 bases between them. Germline V gene sequence: CDR1 SGDLS, CDR2 YYNGEE. The CDR3 contains 17 residues. The CDR3 protein is CASSPQGGVKRAGELFF. The CDR3 coding sequence is TGTGCCAGCAGCCCACAAGGGGGGGTTAAGAGGGCCGGGGAGCTGTTTTTT.

V and J are TRBV7-8 and TRBJ2-3; TRBD2 matches at 12 bases. Germline CDR1 reads SGHVS; CDR2 reads FQNEAQ. This CDR3 has 16 residues. V gave up 5 bases and J gave up 4 bases; unmatched junction bases: 7. CDR3 nucleotide sequence: TGTGCCAGCAGCCTACAGACTAGCGGGAGCCCAGATACGCAGTATTTT. Translating gives CASSLQTSGSPDTQYF.

This clone was detected only a few times. The J gene is TRBJ1-2, the V gene TRBV14, with D perhaps TRBD1 (5 bases). Trimming took off 0 bases at V and 7 bases at J, with 18 bases between the two ends. CDR1 is SGHDN, CDR2 FVKESK, per germline. The CDR3 has 16 residues. The CDR3 DNA reads TGTGCCAGCAGCCAAGATTGGTGGGGCCGGTCGGGTGGCTACACCTTC. It specifies CASSQDWWGRSGGYTF.

This clone was seen once. The chain employs TRBV29-1 and TRBJ2-1; 7 positions match TRBD2. The J segment lost 4 bases and the V segment lost 7 bases, leaving 10 bases of the junction unmatched. There are 14 residues in the CDR3. CDR1 and CDR2 (germline): SQVTM, ANQGSEA. The CDR3 region has the DNA TGCAGCGCCAAGGGACGGGGGGATTACAATGAGCAGTTCTTC. This encodes CSAKGRGDYNEQFF.

This chain uses TRBV5-6 with TRBJ2-3; 7 nucleotides agree with TRBD2. J lost 4 bases, V lost 0 bases, and 2 bases had no gene match. CDR3 length: 14 residues. Germline CDR1 reads SGHDT; CDR2 reads YYEEEE. The CDR3 sequence: CASSLGLAADTQYF. CDR3 coding DNA: TGTGCCAGCAGCTTGGGACTAGCTGCAGATACGCAGTATTTT. Drawing the rest from reference TRBV5-6 and TRBJ2-3, the complete variable domain is DAGVTQSPTHLIKTRGQQVTLRCSPKSGHDTVSWYQQALGQGPQFIFQYYEEEERQRGNFPDRFSGHQFPNYSSELNVNALLLGDSALYLCASSLGLAADTQYFGPGTRLTVL.

CDR3 sequence: CASSHRTSGANVLTF. CDR3 nucleotides: TGTGCCAGCAGCCACAGGACCTCTGGGGCCAACGTCCTGACTTTC. The genes are TRBV7-3 and TRBJ2-6, with D maybe TRBD1 (5 bases). In germline, CDR1 is SGHTA, CDR2 FQGTGA. The CDR3 runs to 15 residues. Trimming shortened V by 5 bases and J by 0 bases, and 8 bases separated the two germline ends.

This clone was detected only once. J is TRBJ1-1 and V is TRBV28, with D hard to call. The CDR3 is made up of 15 amino acids. Trimming shortened V by 2 bases and J by 6 bases, and 16 bases separated the two germline ends. The germline CDR1 and CDR2 sequences are MDHEN and SYDVKM. The CDR3: CASSLTLDGSAEAFF. DNA of the CDR3: TGTGCCAGCAGTTTAACCCTCGACGGTAGCGCTGAAGCTTTCTTT.